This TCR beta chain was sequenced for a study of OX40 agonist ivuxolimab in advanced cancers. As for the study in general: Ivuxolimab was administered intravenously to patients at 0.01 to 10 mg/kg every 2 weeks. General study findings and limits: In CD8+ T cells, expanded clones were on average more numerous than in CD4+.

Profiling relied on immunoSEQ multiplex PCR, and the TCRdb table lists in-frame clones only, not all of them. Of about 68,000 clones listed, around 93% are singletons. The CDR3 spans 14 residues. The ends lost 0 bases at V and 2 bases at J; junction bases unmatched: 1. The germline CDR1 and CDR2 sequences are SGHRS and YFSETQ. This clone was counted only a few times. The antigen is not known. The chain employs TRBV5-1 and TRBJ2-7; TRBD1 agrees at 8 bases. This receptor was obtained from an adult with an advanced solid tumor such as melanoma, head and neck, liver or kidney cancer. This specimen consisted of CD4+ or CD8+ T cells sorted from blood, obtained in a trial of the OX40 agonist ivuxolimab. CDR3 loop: CASSLVQGAYEQYF. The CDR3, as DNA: TGCGCCAGCAGCTTGGTACAGGGGGCCTACGAGCAGTACTTC.